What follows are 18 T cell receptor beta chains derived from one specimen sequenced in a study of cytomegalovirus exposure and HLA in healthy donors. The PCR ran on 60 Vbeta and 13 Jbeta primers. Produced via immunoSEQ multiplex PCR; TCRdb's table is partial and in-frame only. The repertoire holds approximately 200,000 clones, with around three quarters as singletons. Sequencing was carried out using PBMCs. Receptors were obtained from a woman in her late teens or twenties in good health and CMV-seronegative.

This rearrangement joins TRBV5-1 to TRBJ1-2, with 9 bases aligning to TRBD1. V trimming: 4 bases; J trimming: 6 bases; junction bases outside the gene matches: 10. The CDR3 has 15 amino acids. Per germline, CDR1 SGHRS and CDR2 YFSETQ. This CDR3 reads CASSLEGTGLDGYTF. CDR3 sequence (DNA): TGCGCCAGCAGCCTGGAAGGGACAGGGTTAGATGGCTACACCTTC. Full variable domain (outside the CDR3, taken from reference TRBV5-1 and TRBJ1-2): KAGVTQTPRYLIKTRGQQVTLSCSPISGHRSVSWYQQTPGQGLQFLFEYFSETQRNKGNFPGRFSGRQFSNSRSEMNVSTLELGDSALYLCASSLEGTGLDGYTFGSGTRLTVV.

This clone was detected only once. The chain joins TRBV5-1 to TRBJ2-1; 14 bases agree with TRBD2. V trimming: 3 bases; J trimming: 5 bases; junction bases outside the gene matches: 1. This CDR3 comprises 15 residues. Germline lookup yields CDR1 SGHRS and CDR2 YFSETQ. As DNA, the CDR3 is TGCGCCAGCAGCTGGACTAGCGGGGGGAACAATGAGCAGTTCTTC. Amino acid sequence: CASSWTSGGNNEQFF.

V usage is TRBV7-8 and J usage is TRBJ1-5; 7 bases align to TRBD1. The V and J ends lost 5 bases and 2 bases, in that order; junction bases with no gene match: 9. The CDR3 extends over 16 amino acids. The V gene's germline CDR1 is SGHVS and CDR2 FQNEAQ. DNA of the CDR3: TGTGCCAGCAGCACGACAGGGATTCGGGGCAATCAGCCCCAGCATTTT. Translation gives CASSTTGIRGNQPQHF.

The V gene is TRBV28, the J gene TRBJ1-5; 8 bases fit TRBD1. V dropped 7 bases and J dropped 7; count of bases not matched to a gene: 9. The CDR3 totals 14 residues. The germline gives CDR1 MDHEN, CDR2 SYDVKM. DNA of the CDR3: TGTGCCAGCACCTTGGACAGGGCTTGGCAGCCCCAGCATTTT. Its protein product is CASTLDRAWQPQHF. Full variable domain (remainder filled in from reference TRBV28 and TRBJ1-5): DVKVTQSSRYLVKRTGEKVFLECVQDMDHENMFWYRQDPGLGLRLIYFSYDVKMKEKGDIPEGYSVSREKKERFSLILESASTNQTSMYLCASTLDRAWQPQHFGDGTRLSIL.

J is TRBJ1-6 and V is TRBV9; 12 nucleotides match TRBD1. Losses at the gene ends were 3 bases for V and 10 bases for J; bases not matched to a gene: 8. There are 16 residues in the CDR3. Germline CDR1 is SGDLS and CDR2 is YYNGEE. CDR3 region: CASSDPGTGGGSPLHF. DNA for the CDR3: TGTGCCAGCAGCGACCCCGGGACAGGGGGCGGATCACCCCTCCACTTT.

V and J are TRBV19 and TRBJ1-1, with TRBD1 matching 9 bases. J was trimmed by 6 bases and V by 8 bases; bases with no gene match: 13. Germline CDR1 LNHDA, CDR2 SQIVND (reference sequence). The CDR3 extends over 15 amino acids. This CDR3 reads CASPIPGQGIAEAFF. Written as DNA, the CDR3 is TGTGCCAGTCCAATTCCGGGACAGGGAATCGCTGAAGCTTTCTTT.

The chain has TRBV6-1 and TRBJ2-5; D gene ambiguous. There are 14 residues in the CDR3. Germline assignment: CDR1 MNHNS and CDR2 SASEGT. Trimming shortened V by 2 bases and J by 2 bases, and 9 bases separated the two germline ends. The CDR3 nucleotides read TGTGCCAGCAGTGAATCAACAGCACAAGAGACCCAGTACTTC. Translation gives CASSESTAQETQYF.

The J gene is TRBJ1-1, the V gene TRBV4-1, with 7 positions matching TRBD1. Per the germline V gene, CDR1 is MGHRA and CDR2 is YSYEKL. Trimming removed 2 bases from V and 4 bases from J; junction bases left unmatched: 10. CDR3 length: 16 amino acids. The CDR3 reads CASSQSGQDGSTEAFF. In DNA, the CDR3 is TGCGCCAGCAGCCAATCAGGACAGGACGGGAGCACTGAAGCTTTCTTT.

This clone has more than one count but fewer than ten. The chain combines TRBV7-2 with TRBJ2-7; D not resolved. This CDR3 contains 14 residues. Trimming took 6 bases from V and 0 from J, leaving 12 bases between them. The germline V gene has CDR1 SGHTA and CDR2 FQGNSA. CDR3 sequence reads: CASRLNIVSYEQYF. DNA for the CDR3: TGTGCCAGCAGATTGAACATTGTCTCCTACGAGCAGTACTTC.

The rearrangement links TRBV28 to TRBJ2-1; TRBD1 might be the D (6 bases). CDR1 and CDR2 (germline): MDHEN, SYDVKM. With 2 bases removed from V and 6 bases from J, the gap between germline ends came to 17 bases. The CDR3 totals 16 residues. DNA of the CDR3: TGTGCCAGCAGTTTACAAGGCACCAGGGGAGTCAATGAGCAGTTCTTC. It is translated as CASSLQGTRGVNEQFF.

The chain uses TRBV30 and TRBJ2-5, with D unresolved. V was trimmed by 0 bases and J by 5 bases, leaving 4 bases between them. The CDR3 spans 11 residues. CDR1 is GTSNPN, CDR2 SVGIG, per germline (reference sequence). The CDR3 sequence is CAWSVAETQYF. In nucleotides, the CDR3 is TGTGCCTGGAGTGTAGCCGAGACCCAGTACTTC. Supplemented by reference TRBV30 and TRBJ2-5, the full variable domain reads SQTIHQWPATLVQPVGSPLSLECTVEGTSNPNLYWYRQAAGRGLQLLFYSVGIGQISSEVPQNLSASRPQDRQFILSSKKLLLSDSGFYLCAWSVAETQYFGPGTRLLVL.

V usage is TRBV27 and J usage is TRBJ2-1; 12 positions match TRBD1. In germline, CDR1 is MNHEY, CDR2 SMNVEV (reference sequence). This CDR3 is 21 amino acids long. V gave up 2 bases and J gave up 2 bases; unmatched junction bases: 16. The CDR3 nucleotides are TGTGCCAGCAGTTTAGGGCCGGGACAGGGGGCGATGATCCGGGCCTACAATGAGCAGTTCTTC. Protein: CASSLGPGQGAMIRAYNEQFF.

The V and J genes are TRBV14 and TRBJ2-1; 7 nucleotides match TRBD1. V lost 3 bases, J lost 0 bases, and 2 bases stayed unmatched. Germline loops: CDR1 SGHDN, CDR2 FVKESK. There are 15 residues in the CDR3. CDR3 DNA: TGTGCCAGCAGCCAGGACAGGAGCTCCTACAATGAGCAGTTCTTC. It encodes CASSQDRSSYNEQFF.

The CDR3 nucleotides are TGTGCCAGCATGGGGGGGCAGGGAGGCTACACCTTC. Translation: CASMGGQGGYTF. The V call is TRBV6-1, the J call TRBJ1-2, with D possibly being TRBD1 (6 bases). The germline V and J ends were trimmed by 7 bases and 8 bases, with 14 bases remaining between them. The CDR3 contains 12 residues. Germline V gene lookup returns CDR1 MNHNS and CDR2 SASEGT.

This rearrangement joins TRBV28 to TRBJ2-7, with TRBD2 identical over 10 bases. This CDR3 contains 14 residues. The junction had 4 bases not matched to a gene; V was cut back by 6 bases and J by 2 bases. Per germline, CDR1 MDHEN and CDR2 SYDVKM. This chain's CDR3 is CASRHTSGTYEQYF. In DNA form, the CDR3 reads TGTGCCAGCAGACACACTAGCGGGACCTACGAGCAGTACTTC.

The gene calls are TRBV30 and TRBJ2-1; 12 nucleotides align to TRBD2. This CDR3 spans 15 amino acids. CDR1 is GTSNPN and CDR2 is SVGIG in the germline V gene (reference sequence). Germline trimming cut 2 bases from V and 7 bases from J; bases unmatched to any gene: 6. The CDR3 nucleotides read TGTGCCTGGAGTCCCGGGACTAGCGGGCTTAATGAGCAGTTCTTC. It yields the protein CAWSPGTSGLNEQFF.

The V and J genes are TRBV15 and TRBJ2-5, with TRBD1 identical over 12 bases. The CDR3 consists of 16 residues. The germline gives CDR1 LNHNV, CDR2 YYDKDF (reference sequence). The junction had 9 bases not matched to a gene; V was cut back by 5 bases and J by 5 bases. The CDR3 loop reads CATSGRGQGAWETQYF. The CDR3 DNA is TGTGCCACCAGCGGACGGGGACAGGGGGCATGGGAGACCCAGTACTTC.

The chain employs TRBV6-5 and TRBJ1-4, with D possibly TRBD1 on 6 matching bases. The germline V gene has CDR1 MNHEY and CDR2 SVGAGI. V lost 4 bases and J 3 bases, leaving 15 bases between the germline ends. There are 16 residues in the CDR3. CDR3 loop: CASSLSGVAANEKLFF. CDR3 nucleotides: TGTGCCAGCAGTTTATCAGGGGTCGCGGCTAATGAAAAACTGTTTTTT.